Presented here are 15 T cell receptor beta chains from one specimen sequenced in a study of early T cells in non-severe SARS-CoV-2 infection. TCRdb processed the 5' RACE reads anew with MiXCR; each CDR3 protein has one entry. The sample lists 66,000 or so distinct CDR3 sequences, roughly a tenth occurring once. The specimen sequenced was whole blood. These receptors all stem from an adult who was a healthcare worker with PCR-confirmed SARS-CoV-2 infection or an uninfected control (not recorded which).

This clonotype was recorded many times. The genes are TRBV7-3 and TRBJ1-2, with no clear D. CDR3 length: 13 residues. CDR1 is SGHTA, CDR2 FQGTGA, per germline. V was trimmed by 5 bases and J by 7 bases, leaving 14 bases between them. The CDR3 region is CASSPSRAGGYTF. For the CDR3, the DNA is TGTGCCAGCAGCCCCAGTAGGGCAGGTGGCTACACCTTC.

This clonotype occurred many times. The V and J genes are TRBV20-1 and TRBJ1-2; D is unclear. Germline CDR1 DFQATT, CDR2 SNEGSKA (reference sequence). The CDR3 loop spans 14 amino acids. V lost 4 bases and J 3 bases, leaving 15 bases between the germline ends. CDR3 DNA sequence: TGCAGTGCTAACCGTCTAGCGGCGGACTATGGCTACACCTTC. As protein: CSANRLAADYGYTF.

This clonotype has more than one count but fewer than ten. The chain joins TRBV2 to TRBJ1-5; D remains unclear. The V gene lost 6 bases and the J gene lost 3 bases, with 6 bases spanning the gap. The germline V gene has CDR1 SNHLY and CDR2 FYNNEI. This CDR3 has 12 residues. The CDR3 region is CASRGNNQPQHF. The CDR3 DNA follows: TGTGCCAGCAGGGGGAACAATCAGCCCCAGCATTTT. Together with reference TRBV2 and TRBJ1-5, the CDR3 gives the full variable domain: EPEVTQTPSHQVTQMGQEVILRCVPISNHLYFYWYRQILGQKVEFLVSFYNNEISEKSEIFDDQFSVERPDGSNFTLKIRSTKLEDSAMYFCASRGNNQPQHFGDGTRLSIL.

This clonotype has only a few counts. This chain uses TRBV5-1 with TRBJ2-1; D perhaps matches TRBD2 (5 bases). CDR3 size: 13 residues. CDR1 is SGHRS, CDR2 YFSETQ, per germline. Trimming shortened V by 0 bases and J by 11 bases, and 12 bases separated the two germline ends. The CDR3 nucleotides are TGCGCCAGCAGCTTGGAACAGTCGGGGAAGCAGTTCTTC. It is translated as CASSLEQSGKQFF.

The V and J genes are TRBV4-3 and TRBJ1-1; D perhaps matches TRBD1 (5 bases). In germline, CDR1 is LGHNA, CDR2 YSLEER. V was trimmed by 0 bases and J by 0 bases, leaving 11 bases between them. The CDR3 covers 16 residues. The CDR3 loop is CASSQDTGALNTEAFF. The CDR3 region has the DNA TGCGCCAGCAGCCAAGATACCGGGGCGTTGAACACTGAAGCTTTCTTT.

This clonotype showed up many times. V is TRBV7-6 and J is TRBJ2-3, with 10 bases matching TRBD2. This CDR3 contains 17 residues. The germline CDR1 and CDR2 sequences are SGHVS and FNYEAQ. Losses at the gene ends were 2 bases for V and 4 bases for J; bases not matched to a gene: 9. The CDR3 spells CASSLKAGGPFADTQYF. DNA of the CDR3: TGTGCCAGCAGCTTAAAAGCGGGGGGGCCCTTTGCAGATACGCAGTATTTT.

In this sample, this clonotype turned up many times. CDR3 region: CASSSGSRAGGYEQYF. As DNA, the CDR3 is TGTGCCAGCAGTTCTGGCTCCCGCGCAGGGGGATACGAGCAGTACTTC. The chain uses TRBV12-3 or TRBV12-4 and TRBJ2-7, with TRBD1 matching 7 bases. The CDR3 length is 16 residues. With V trimmed by 4 bases and J by 4 bases, 13 bases remained unmatched.

The sample holds a few counts of this clonotype. V gene TRBV7-9 combines with J gene TRBJ1-1; D gene uncertain. CDR1 is SEHNR, CDR2 FQNEAQ, per germline (reference sequence). Trimming shortened V by 3 bases and J by 2 bases, and 13 bases separated the two germline ends. This CDR3 has 15 amino acids. Here the CDR3 reads CASSFGTSGNTEAFF. The CDR3 DNA reads as TGTGCCAGCAGCTTCGGAACCAGTGGAAACACTGAAGCTTTCTTT. The variable domain in full, with the rest retrieved from reference TRBV7-9 and TRBJ1-1, is DTGVSQNPRHKITKRGQNVTFRCDPISEHNRLYWYRQTLGQGPEFLTYFQNEAQLEKSRLLSDRFSAERPKGSFSTLEIQRTEQGDSAMYLCASSFGTSGNTEAFFGQGTRLTVV.

This clonotype was recorded at least ten times. V usage is TRBV19 and J usage is TRBJ1-5; D uncertain. V lost 7 bases and J lost 5, with 12 bases in between. Germline V gene lookup returns CDR1 LNHDA and CDR2 SQIVND (reference sequence). This CDR3 spans 13 amino acids. The CDR3 sequence: CASNTEPDQPQHF. As DNA, the CDR3 is TGTGCCAGTAACACCGAGCCAGATCAGCCCCAGCATTTT. Supplemented by reference TRBV19 and TRBJ1-5, the full variable domain reads DGGITQSPKYLFRKEGQNVTLSCEQNLNHDAMYWYRQDPGQGLRLIYYSQIVNDFQKGDIAEGYSVSREKKESFPLTVTSAQKNPTAFYLCASNTEPDQPQHFGDGTRLSIL.

V gene TRBV5-6 combines with J gene TRBJ1-2, with D hard to call. Germline-derived CDR1 and CDR2 are SGHDT and YYEEEE. The V end was cut by 1 base, the J end by 8 bases, with 12 bases between. The CDR3 covers 13 residues. CDR3 DNA: TGTGCCAGCAGCTTGTGGCCAGGCGGAGGCTACACCTTC. Amino acids: CASSLWPGGGYTF.

This clonotype appeared many times. V usage is TRBV7-2 and J usage is TRBJ2-2; D not certain. CDR3 size: 12 residues. From germline, CDR1 is SGHTA and CDR2 FQGNSA. V lost 2 bases and J lost 7, with 5 bases in between. CDR3 coding DNA: TGTGCCAGCAGCTTACTCAACGGGGAGCTGTTTTTT. This translates into CASSLLNGELFF.

This clonotype was observed many times. The genes are TRBV10-3 and TRBJ2-1; no clear D gene. Germline V gene sequence: CDR1 ENHRY, CDR2 SYGVKD. Trimming took 0 bases from V and 5 from J, leaving 8 bases between them. CDR3 size: 14 residues. The CDR3 is CAISESTGDNEQFF. The CDR3 DNA follows: TGTGCCATCAGTGAGTCAACCGGAGACAATGAGCAGTTCTTC.

This clonotype was counted ten times or more. This chain links TRBV5-4 with TRBJ2-5; TRBD1 matches 7 bases. This CDR3 is built from 14 residues. V lost 0 bases, J lost 1 base, and 0 bases stayed unmatched. The germline V gene has CDR1 SGHNT and CDR2 YYREEE (reference sequence). The CDR3 nucleotides read TGTGCCAGCAGCTTGGGACAGGGCCAAGAGACCCAGTACTTC. Its protein product is CASSLGQGQETQYF.

J is TRBJ2-3 and V is TRBV5-1; 9 bases agree with TRBD2. V dropped 0 bases and J dropped 1; count of bases not matched to a gene: 3. Germline CDR1 SGHRS, CDR2 YFSETQ. The CDR3 runs to 16 residues. CDR3 sequence (DNA): TGCGCCAGCAGCTTGGGGGGACTAGCCCGCACAGATACGCAGTATTTT. Residues: CASSLGGLARTDTQYF.

This clonotype has more than one count but fewer than ten. This chain uses TRBV3-1 with TRBJ2-2, with 12 positions matching TRBD2. This CDR3 region has 15 residues. Germline assignment: CDR1 LGHDT and CDR2 YNNKEL (reference sequence). V lost 7 bases and J lost 1; bases outside the gene matches: 1. CDR3 DNA: TGTGCCAGCACGACTAGCGGGGGGAACACCGGGGAGCTGTTTTTT. Its translation is CASTTSGGNTGELFF.